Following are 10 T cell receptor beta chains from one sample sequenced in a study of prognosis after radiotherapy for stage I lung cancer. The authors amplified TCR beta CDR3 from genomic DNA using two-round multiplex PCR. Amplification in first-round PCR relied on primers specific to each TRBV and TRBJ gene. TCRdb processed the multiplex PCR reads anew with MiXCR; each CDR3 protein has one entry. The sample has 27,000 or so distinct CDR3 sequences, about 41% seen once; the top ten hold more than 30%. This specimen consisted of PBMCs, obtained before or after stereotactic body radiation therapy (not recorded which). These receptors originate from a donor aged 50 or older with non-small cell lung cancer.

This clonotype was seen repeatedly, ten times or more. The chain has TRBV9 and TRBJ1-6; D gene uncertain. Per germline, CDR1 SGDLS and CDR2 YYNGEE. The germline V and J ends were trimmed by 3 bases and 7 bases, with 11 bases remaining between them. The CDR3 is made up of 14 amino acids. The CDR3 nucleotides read TGTGCCAGCAGCGAAGAGGTGGTGAATTCACCCCTCCACTTT. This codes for CASSEEVVNSPLHF. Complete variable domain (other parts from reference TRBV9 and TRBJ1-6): DSGVTQTPKHLITATGQRVTLRCSPRSGDLSVYWYQQSLDQGLQFLIQYYNGEERAKGNILERFSAQQFPDLHSELNLSSLELGDSALYFCASSEEVVNSPLHFGNGTRLTVT.

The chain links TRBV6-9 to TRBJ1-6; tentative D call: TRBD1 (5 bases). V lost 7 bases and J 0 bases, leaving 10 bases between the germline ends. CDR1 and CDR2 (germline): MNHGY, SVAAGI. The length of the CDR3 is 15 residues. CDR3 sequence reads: CASTADSSYNSPLHF. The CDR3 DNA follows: TGTGCCAGCACCGCAGACAGCTCCTATAATTCACCCCTCCACTTT.

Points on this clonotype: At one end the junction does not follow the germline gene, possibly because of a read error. CDR3 nucleotide sequence: TGCAGTGCTAGAGTTTTAACAGGGGCTAGGAATTTACCCCTCCACTTT. Its translation is CSARVLTGARNLPLHF. The chain recombines TRBV20-1 with TRBJ1-6; 7 nucleotides match TRBD1. Germline CDR1 reads DFQATT; CDR2 reads SNEGSKA (reference sequence). There are 16 residues in the CDR3.

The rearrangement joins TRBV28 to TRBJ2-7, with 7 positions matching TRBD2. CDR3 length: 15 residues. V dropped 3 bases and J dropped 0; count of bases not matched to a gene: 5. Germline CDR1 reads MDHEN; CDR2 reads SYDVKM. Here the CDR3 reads CASSFLAERSYEQYF. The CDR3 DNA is TGTGCCAGCAGTTTCCTAGCGGAACGCTCCTACGAGCAGTACTTC.

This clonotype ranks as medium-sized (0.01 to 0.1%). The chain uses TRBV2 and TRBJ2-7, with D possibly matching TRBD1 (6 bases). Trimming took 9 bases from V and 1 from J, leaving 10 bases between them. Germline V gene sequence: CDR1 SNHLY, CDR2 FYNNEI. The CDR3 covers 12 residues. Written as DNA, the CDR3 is TGTGCCAGTGACCAGGGGTCCTACGAGCAGTACTTC. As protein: CASDQGSYEQYF.

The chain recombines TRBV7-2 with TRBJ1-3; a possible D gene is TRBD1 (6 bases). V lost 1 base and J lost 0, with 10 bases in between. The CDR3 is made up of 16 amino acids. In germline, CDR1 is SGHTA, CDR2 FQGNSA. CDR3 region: CASSLGQASSGNTIYF. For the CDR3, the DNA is TGTGCCAGCAGCTTAGGACAGGCGTCCTCTGGAAACACCATATATTTT. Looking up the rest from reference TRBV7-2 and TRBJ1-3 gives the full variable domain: GAGVSQSPSNKVTEKGKDVELRCDPISGHTALYWYRQSLGQGLEFLIYFQGNSAPDKSGLPSDRFSAERTGGSVSTLTIQRTQQEDSAVYLCASSLGQASSGNTIYFGEGSWLTVV.

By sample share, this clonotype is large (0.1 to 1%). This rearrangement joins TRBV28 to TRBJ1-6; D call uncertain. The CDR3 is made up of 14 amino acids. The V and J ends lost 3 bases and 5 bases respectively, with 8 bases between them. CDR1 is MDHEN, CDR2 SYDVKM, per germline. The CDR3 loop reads CASSFPGNNSPLHF. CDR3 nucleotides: TGTGCCAGCAGTTTCCCGGGAAATAATTCACCCCTCCACTTT. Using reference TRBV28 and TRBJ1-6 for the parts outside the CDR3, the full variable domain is DVKVTQSSRYLVKRTGEKVFLECVQDMDHENMFWYRQDPGLGLRLIYFSYDVKMKEKGDIPEGYSVSREKKERFSLILESASTNQTSMYLCASSFPGNNSPLHFGNGTRLTVT.

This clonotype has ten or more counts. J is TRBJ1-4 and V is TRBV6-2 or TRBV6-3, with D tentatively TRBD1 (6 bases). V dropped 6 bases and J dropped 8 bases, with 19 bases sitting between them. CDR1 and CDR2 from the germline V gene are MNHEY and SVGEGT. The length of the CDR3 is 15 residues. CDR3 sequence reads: CASRKDAYQGEKLFF. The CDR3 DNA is TGTGCCAGCAGAAAAGACGCCTACCAGGGGGAAAAACTGTTTTTT.

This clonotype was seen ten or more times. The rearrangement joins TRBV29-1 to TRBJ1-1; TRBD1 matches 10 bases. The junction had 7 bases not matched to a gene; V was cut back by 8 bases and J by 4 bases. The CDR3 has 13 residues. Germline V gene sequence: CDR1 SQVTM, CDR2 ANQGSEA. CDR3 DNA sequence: TGCAGCATTCGACAGGGGGCAGGCACTGAAGCTTTCTTT. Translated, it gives CSIRQGAGTEAFF.

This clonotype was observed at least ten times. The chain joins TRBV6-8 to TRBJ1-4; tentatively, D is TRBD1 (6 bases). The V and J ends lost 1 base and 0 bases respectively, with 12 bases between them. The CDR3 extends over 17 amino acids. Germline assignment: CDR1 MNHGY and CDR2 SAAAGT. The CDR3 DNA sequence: TGTGCCAGCAGTTACTGGGAGGGGGAAGCAACTAATGAAAAACTGTTTTTT. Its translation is CASSYWEGEATNEKLFF.